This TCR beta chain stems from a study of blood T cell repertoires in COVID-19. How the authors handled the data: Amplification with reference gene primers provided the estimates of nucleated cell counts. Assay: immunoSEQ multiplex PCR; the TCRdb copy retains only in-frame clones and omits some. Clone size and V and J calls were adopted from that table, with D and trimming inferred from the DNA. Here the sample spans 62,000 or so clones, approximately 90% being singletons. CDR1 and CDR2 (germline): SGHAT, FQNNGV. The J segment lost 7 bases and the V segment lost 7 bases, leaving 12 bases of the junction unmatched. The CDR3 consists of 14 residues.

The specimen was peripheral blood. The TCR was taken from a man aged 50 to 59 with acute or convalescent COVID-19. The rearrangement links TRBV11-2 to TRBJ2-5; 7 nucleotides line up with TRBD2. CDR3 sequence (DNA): TGTGCCAGCACCCAGGCGGGGGTCGGGGGGACCCAGTACTTC. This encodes CASTQAGVGGTQYF.